These 23 T cell receptor beta chains share one sample of origin, sequenced in a study of T cell clusters in autoimmune cytopenias. TRB rearrangements were amplified by touch-down multiplex PCR with mixed TRB-A/B primers. TCRdb re-called the multiplex PCR reads; one entry per CDR3 protein, DNA not given. Its listing shows about 15,000 distinct CDR3 sequences. TRB was amplified from around 0.25 ug of peripheral blood genomic DNA per sample. The same sample was also used in a study of T cell repertoires in aging, cancer and after chemotherapy.

Sequencing was performed on peripheral blood. These receptors originate from a human donor in good health.

This sequence joins TRBV5-6 and TRBJ1-5; the TCRdb D gene call, TRBD1, has no DNA to confirm it. Germline V gives CDR1 SGHDT, CDR2 YYEEEE. The CDR3 is 15 amino acids. CDR3 in amino acids: CASSHRGHSNQPQHF.

This chain connects TRBV27 to TRBJ2-2; TCRdb gives TRBD1 as the D gene, but with no DNA this cannot be confirmed. The CDR3 totals 15 residues. Germline CDR1 and CDR2: MNHEY and SMNVEV (reference sequence). The CDR3 loop is CASSLAGTITGELFF.

This chain links TRBV11-3 with TRBJ2-7; TCRdb selects TRBD1, and the lack of DNA leaves this call unchecked. The CDR3 runs 14 residues. Germline lookup yields CDR1 SGHNT and CDR2 YENEEA. CDR3 in amino acids: CASSTRDRSYEQYF. The full variable domain, in which reference TRBV11-3 and TRBJ2-7 provide the parts outside the CDR3, is EAGVVQSPRYKIIEKKQPVAFWCNPISGHNTLYWYLQNLGQGPELLIRYENEEAVDDSQLPKDRFSAERLKGVDSTLKIQPAELGDSAVYLCASSTRDRSYEQYFGPGTRLTVT.

The chain couples TRBV30 to TRBJ2-1; TCRdb's D call of TRBD2 is untestable without DNA. Germline CDR1 reads GTSNPN; CDR2 reads SVGIG (reference sequence). The CDR3 sequence is 14 residues long. CDR3 amino acids: CAWRTSGPYNEQFF.

The rearrangement joins TRBV12-3 or TRBV12-4 to TRBJ2-7. The CDR3 is 11 amino acids. The CDR3 region is CASSAVYEQYF.

The rearrangement links TRBV11-2 to TRBJ1-2; TCRdb proposes TRBD1, but this gene call is untestable without DNA. This CDR3 is built from 14 residues. The germline V gene encodes CDR1 SGHAT and CDR2 FQNNGV. CDR3 in amino acids: CASSLQQGNYGYTF.

The rearrangement joins TRBV14 to TRBJ1-4; TCRdb names TRBD1, which stays unverified in the absence of DNA. The CDR3 has 15 amino acids. Germline CDR1 and CDR2: SGHDN and FVKESK. CDR3 residues: CASRGGQATNEKLFF.

The V and J genes are TRBV7-4 and TRBJ1-6. The CDR3 sequence is 12 residues long. The germline V gene has CDR1 SGHVT and CDR2 SQSDAQ. This chain's CDR3 is CASSFTNSPLHF.

The rearrangement links TRBV6-5 to TRBJ2-5; TCRdb calls TRBD2, which cannot be checked without DNA. There are 14 residues in the CDR3. The germline V gene has CDR1 MNHEY and CDR2 SVGAGI. This CDR3 reads CASSYGGPQETQYF.

V gene TRBV27 combines with J gene TRBJ1-5; the D call of TRBD1 rests on TCRdb alone, since no DNA is present to check it. Germline V gene sequence: CDR1 MNHEY, CDR2 SMNVEV (reference sequence). The CDR3 totals 15 residues. CDR3 protein: CASSLTGNNYQPQHF.

V is TRBV18 and J is TRBJ2-5. Germline V CDR1 and CDR2: KGHSH, LQKENI. The CDR3 extends over 14 amino acids. CDR3 sequence reads: CASSLRTSQETQYF.

The chain uses TRBV7-9 and TRBJ2-6; TCRdb's D gene call, TRBD2, goes unchecked for lack of DNA. CDR3 length equals 16 residues. Germline V gene data show CDR1 as SEHNR and CDR2 as FQNEAQ (reference sequence). CDR3 amino acids: CASSEKGQAGANVLTF.

The chain is built from TRBV6-1 and TRBJ2-3. CDR1 and CDR2 (germline): MNHNS, SASEGT. The length of the CDR3 is 16 residues. The CDR3 spells CASSEWGALGTDTQYF.

V is TRBV12-3 or TRBV12-4 and J is TRBJ1-1; lacking DNA, the TRBD1 call made by TCRdb goes unchecked. This CDR3 is built from 15 residues. Here the CDR3 reads CASSPSDRRYTEAFF.

The chain combines TRBV30 with TRBJ2-3. The germline V gene encodes CDR1 GTSNPN and CDR2 SVGIG (reference sequence). The CDR3 covers 14 residues. The CDR3 loop is CAWSMGKRTDTQYF.

The chain uses TRBV27 and TRBJ2-1; the TCRdb call, TRBD1, lacks DNA for checking. The germline gives CDR1 MNHEY, CDR2 SMNVEV (reference sequence). The CDR3 contains 13 residues. The CDR3 sequence is CATAGTVDNEQFF.

The chain carries TRBV10-3 and TRBJ1-1. This CDR3 spans 13 amino acids. Germline lookup yields CDR1 ENHRY and CDR2 SYGVKD. This CDR3 reads CAISESANTEAFF.

The V and J genes are TRBV5-4 and TRBJ2-3; TCRdb selects TRBD1, and the lack of DNA leaves this call unchecked. Germline values: CDR1 SGHNT, CDR2 YYREEE (reference sequence). The CDR3 contains 15 residues. The CDR3 is CASSLPGLAIDTQYF.

The chain employs TRBV24-1 and TRBJ2-1. Germline CDR1 and CDR2: KGHDR and SFDVKD. CDR3 size: 15 residues. The CDR3 is CATSDPTRSYNEQFF.

The chain's CDR3 is CASSYVGIGTDTQYF. The rearrangement joins TRBV6-5 to TRBJ2-3; TCRdb outputs TRBD1, but without DNA this stays unchecked. Germline CDR1 reads MNHEY; CDR2 reads SVGAGI. This CDR3 contains 15 residues.

The genes are TRBV6-6 and TRBJ2-3; TCRdb outputs TRBD2, but without DNA this stays unchecked. Germline loops: CDR1 MNHNY, CDR2 SVGAGI (reference sequence). The CDR3 runs 14 residues. CDR3: CASSRADQANTQYF.

This chain uses TRBV5-6 with TRBJ2-7. This CDR3 has 14 amino acids. From germline, CDR1 is SGHDT and CDR2 YYEEEE. This chain's CDR3 is CASSLFGTSYEQYF.

The chain employs TRBV5-1 and TRBJ1-2. Germline loops: CDR1 SGHRS, CDR2 YFSETQ. CDR3 length: 13 amino acids. The CDR3 protein is CASSTGDLYGYTF.